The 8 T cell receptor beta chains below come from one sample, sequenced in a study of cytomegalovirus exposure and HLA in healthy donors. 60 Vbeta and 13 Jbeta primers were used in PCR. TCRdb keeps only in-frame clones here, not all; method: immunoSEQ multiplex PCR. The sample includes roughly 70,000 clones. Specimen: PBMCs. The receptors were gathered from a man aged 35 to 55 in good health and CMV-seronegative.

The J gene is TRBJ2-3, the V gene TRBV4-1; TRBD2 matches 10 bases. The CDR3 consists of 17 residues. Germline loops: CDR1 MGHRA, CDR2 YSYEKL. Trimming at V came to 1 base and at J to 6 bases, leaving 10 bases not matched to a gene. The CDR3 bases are TGCGCCAGCAGCCAAGTCGGTGTGGAGCGGGGGGGTGATACGCAGTATTTT. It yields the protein CASSQVGVERGGDTQYF.

For the CDR3, the DNA is TGCGCCAGCAGCTTGGCCGTGGGAGTAAACATTCAGTACTTC. It translates to CASSLAVGVNIQYF. V and J are TRBV5-1 and TRBJ2-4; TRBD2 might be the D (5 bases). CDR3 size: 14 residues. V lost 0 bases, J lost 6 bases, and 10 bases lay in between. Germline V gene sequence: CDR1 SGHRS, CDR2 YFSETQ. The full variable domain, in which reference TRBV5-1 and TRBJ2-4 provide the parts outside the CDR3, is KAGVTQTPRYLIKTRGQQVTLSCSPISGHRSVSWYQQTPGQGLQFLFEYFSETQRNKGNFPGRFSGRQFSNSRSEMNVSTLELGDSALYLCASSLAVGVNIQYFGAGTRLSVL.

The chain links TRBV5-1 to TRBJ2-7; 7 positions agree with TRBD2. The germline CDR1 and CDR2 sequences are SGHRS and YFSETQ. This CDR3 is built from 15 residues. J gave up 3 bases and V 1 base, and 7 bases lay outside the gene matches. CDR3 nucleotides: TGCGCCAGCAGCTTGATGGGGACTAACTACTACGAGCAGTACTTC. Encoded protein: CASSLMGTNYYEQYF.

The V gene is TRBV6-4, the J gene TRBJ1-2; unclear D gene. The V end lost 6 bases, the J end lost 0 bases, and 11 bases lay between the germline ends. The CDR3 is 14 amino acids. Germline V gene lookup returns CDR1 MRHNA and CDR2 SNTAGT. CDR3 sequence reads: CASRESRANYGYTF. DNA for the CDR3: TGTGCCAGCAGAGAGTCGAGAGCTAACTATGGCTACACCTTC.

The CDR3 loop is CASSLGQDTQYF. The CDR3 coding sequence is TGCGCCAGCAGCTTGGGGCAGGATACGCAGTATTTT. V usage is TRBV5-1 and J usage is TRBJ2-3; no reliable D call. Germline loops: CDR1 SGHRS, CDR2 YFSETQ. V lost 0 bases to trimming and J lost 6 bases, with 5 bases between them. CDR3 length: 12 amino acids.

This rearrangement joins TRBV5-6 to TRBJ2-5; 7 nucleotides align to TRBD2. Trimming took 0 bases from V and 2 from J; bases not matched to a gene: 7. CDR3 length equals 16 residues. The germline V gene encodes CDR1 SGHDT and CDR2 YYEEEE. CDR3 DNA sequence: TGTGCCAGCAGCTTGGCTTTTAGCGGGTCACAAGAGACCCAGTACTTC. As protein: CASSLAFSGSQETQYF.

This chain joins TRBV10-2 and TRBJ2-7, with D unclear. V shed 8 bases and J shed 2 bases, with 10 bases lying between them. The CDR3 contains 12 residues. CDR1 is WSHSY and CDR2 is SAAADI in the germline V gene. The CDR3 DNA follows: TGCGCCAGCGCCCCGAGGCCCTACGAGCAGTACTTC. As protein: CASAPRPYEQYF.

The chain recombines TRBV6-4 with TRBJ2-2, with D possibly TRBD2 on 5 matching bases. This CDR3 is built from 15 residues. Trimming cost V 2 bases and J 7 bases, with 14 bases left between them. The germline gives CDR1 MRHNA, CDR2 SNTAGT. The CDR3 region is CASSDGPAAGGELFF. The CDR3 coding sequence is TGTGCCAGCAGTGACGGGCCAGCGGCGGGCGGGGAGCTGTTTTTT.